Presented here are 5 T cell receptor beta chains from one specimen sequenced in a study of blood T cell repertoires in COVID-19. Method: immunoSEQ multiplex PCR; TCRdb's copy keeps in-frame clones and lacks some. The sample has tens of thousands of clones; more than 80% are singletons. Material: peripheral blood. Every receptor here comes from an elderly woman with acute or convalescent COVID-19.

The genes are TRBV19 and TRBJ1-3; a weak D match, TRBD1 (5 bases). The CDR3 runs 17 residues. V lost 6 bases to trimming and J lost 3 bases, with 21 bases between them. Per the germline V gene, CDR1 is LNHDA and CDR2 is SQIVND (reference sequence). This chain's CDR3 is CASRVPGSAERGNTIYF. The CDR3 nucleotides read TGTGCCAGTAGGGTACCAGGGTCGGCAGAGCGTGGAAACACCATATATTTT.

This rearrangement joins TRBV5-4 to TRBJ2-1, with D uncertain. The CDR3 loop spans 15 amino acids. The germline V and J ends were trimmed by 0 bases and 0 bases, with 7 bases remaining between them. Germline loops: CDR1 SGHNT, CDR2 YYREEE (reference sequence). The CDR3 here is CASSLDANSYNEQFF. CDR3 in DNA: TGTGCCAGCAGCTTGGACGCTAACTCCTACAATGAGCAGTTCTTC.

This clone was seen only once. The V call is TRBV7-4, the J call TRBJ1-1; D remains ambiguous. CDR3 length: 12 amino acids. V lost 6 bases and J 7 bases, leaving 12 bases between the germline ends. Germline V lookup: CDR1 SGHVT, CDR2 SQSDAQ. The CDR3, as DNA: TGTGCCAGCAGTCTCGAGTGCCTTGAAGCTTTCTTT. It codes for CASSLECLEAFF.

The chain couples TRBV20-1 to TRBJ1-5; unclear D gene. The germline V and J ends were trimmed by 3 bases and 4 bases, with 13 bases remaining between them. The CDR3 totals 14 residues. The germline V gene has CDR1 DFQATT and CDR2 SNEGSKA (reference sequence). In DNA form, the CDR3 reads TGCAGTGCTAGTGGCCAGGTTGGGAATCAGCCCCAGCATTTT. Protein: CSASGQVGNQPQHF.

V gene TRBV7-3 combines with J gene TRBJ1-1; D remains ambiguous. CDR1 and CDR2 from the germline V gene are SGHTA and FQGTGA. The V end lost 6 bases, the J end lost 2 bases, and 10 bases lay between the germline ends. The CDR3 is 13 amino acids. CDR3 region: CASSLKFNTEAFF. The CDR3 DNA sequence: TGTGCCAGCAGTCTAAAGTTTAACACTGAAGCTTTCTTT.